The present T cell receptor beta chain was sequenced within a study of blood T cell repertoires in COVID-19. Study background: The study drew acute and convalescent COVID-19 samples from the United States, Italy and Spain. PBMCs, B-cell-depleted T cells, or T cells provided the cDNA or gDNA that made up the material.

In the original analysis: From reference gene primer amplification, estimates of nucleated cell counts were derived. The table came from immunoSEQ multiplex PCR; TCRdb's copy has only in-frame clones and leaves some out. The DNA was the basis for D and trimming; V, J and clone size are from that table. The table has 250,000 to 350,000 clones, around 86% seen once. There are 16 residues in the CDR3. Germline V gene lookup returns CDR1 MDHEN and CDR2 SYDVKM. Trimming at V came to 5 bases and at J to 8 bases, leaving 14 bases not matched to a gene. The sample taken for sequencing was peripheral blood. The chain links TRBV28 to TRBJ2-1; the match to TRBD1 covers 8 bases. The sequence derives from a woman aged 30 to 39 who had recovered from COVID-19. The CDR3 DNA follows: TGTGCCAGCAGTCTAATACGGGGGACAGGTAACGATGAGCAGTTCTTC. Its protein is CASSLIRGTGNDEQFF. Using reference TRBV28 and TRBJ2-1 for the parts outside the CDR3, the full variable domain is DVKVTQSSRYLVKRTGEKVFLECVQDMDHENMFWYRQDPGLGLRLIYFSYDVKMKEKGDIPEGYSVSREKKERFSLILESASTNQTSMYLCASSLIRGTGNDEQFFGPGTRLTVL.